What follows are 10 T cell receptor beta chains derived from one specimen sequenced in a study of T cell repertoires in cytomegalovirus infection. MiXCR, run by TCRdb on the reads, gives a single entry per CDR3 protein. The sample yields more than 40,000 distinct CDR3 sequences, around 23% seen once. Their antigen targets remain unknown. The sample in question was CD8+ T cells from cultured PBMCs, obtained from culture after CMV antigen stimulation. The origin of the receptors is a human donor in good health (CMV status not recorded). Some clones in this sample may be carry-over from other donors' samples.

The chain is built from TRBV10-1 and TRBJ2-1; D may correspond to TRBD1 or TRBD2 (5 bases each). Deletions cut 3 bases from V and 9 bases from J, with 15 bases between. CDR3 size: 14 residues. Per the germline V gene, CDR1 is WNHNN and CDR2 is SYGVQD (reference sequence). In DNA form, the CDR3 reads TGCGCCAGCAGTGATGGGGACCCCCTGGGTGAGCAGTTCTTC. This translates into CASSDGDPLGEQFF.

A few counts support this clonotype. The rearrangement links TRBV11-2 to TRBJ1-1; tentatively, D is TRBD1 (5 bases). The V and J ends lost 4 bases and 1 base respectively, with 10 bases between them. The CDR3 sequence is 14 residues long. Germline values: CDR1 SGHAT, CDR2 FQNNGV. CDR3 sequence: CASSSTARNTEAFF. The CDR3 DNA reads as TGTGCCAGCAGCTCGACAGCGAGGAACACTGAAGCTTTCTTT.

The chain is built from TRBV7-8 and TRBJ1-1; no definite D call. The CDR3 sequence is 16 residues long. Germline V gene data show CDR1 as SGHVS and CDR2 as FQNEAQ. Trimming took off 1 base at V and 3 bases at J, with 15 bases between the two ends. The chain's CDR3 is CASSLGVRRRDTEAFF. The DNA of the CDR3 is TGTGCCAGCAGCTTAGGAGTAAGGCGGCGCGACACTGAAGCTTTCTTT.

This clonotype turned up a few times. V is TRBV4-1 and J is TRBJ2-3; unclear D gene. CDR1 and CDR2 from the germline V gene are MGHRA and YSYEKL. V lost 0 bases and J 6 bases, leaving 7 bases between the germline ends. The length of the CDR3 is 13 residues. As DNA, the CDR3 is TGCGCCAGCAGCCAAGATCCTGCGGATACGCAGTATTTT. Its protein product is CASSQDPADTQYF.

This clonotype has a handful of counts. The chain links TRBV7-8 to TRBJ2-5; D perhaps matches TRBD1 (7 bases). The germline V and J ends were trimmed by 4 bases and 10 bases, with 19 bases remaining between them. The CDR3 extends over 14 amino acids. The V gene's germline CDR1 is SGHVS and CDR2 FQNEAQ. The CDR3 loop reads CASSSRTGGSLQYF. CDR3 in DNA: TGTGCCAGCAGCTCCCGGACAGGAGGGAGTCTCCAGTACTTC.

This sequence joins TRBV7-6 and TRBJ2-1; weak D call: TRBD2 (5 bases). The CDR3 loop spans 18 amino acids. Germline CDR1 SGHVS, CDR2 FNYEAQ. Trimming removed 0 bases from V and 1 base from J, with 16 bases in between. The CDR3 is CASSLAVLRDMSYNEQFF. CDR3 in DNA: TGTGCCAGCAGCTTAGCCGTCTTGAGGGATATGTCCTACAATGAGCAGTTCTTC.

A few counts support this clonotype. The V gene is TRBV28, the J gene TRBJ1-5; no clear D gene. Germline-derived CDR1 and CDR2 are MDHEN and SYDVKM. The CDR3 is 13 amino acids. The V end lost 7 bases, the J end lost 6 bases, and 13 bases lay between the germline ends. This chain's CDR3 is CASNSVRGQPQHF. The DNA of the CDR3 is TGTGCCAGCAACAGTGTCCGAGGTCAGCCCCAGCATTTT.

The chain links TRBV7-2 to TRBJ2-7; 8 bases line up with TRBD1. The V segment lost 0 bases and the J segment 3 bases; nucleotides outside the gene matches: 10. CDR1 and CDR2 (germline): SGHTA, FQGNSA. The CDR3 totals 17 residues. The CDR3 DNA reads TGTGCCAGCAGCTTAGCACGAGACAGGGGCCCCGGCTACGAGCAGTACTTC. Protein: CASSLARDRGPGYEQYF.

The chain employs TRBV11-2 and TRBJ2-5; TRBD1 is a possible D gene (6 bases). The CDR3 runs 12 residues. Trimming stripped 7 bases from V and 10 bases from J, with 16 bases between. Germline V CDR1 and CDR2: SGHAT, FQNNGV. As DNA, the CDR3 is TGTGCCAGCACCGAAGGGGGTCCGGGCCAGTACTTC. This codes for CASTEGGPGQYF.

The CDR3 sequence is CASSLDRGNEQFF. CDR3 DNA: TGTGCCAGCAGCTTAGACAGGGGCAATGAGCAGTTCTTC. V and J are TRBV7-9 and TRBJ2-1, with 7 bases identical to TRBD1. The V segment lost 1 base and the J segment 6 bases; nucleotides outside the gene matches: 0. The CDR3 covers 13 residues. Germline V gene lookup returns CDR1 SEHNR and CDR2 FQNEAQ (reference sequence).